This T cell receptor beta chain was recovered during a study of shared clonotypes between healthy human individuals (dated by TCRdb to the early 2020s). Regarding the research as a whole: A few men and a couple of women, aged 18 to 49 years, made up the cohort. Per donor, three plates each were used for CD4 naive and CD4 memory, two for CD8 naive, and one for CD8 memory. To estimate repertoire size and how much clonotype sharing occurs between individuals, the study deeply sequenced the blood TCR repertoires of 4 to 6 healthy adults. Different laboratories and diverse techniques were used to prepare libraries and sequence TCR repertoires, to increase sequencing depth and limit assay-specific biases. Leukapheresis yielded between about 0.94 and 9.5 billion PBMCs per donor. General conclusions and limits of the study: Larger estimated clonotype richness was generally found for naive subsets than for memory subsets. Compared with non-shared clonotypes, clonotypes shared by all four sorted-subset donors had higher generation probabilities. Pairwise subsampling indicated that sequencing depth was expected to affect the degree of clonotype sharing among donors. About 5% of naive CD4, 3.5% of naive CD8, 2.3% of memory CD4, and 0.35% to 0.4% of memory CD8 clonotypes were shared across four donors. Incomplete sequencing was indicated by rarefaction of sorted-subset datasets, despite the large sequencing depth. Sampling was limited to blood, and TCR repertoires in tissue likely differ from TCR repertoires in blood. The small number of donors limited the genetic and exposure-history diversity represented.

Using the deep immunoSEQ assay, TCR CDR3 regions were amplified from genomic DNA by multiplex PCR. For each cell subset, the extracted genomic DNA was distributed evenly across all wells of several immunoSEQ 96-well plates, and each plate served as one replicate. For sorted subsets, 200 ng of genomic DNA, equivalent to about 30,000 T cell genomes, went into each replicate PCR. Purified libraries were measured with a Qubit 3.0 fluorometer, size-checked on a Bioanalyzer 2100, and measured again with the KAPA Library Quantification kit. A separate single-read 150-cycle Illumina NextSeq 550 flow cell was used to sequence each immunoSEQ 96-well plate. In the source study's methods: The immunoSEQ output contained only junctional sequences without quality scores, so filtering could not match that applied to full-length reads. To assign V/J genes and CDR3, sequences were annotated against IMGT germline references using PyIR, a Python wrapper for IgBLAST v1.9. Any read was removed if the V/J assignment was weak (E-value above 1e-6), the CDR3 was missing, or the read contained stop codons, out-of-frame junctions, or ambiguous translated residues. V3J clonotypes were defined as sequences sharing an identical inferred V gene, J gene, and CDR3 amino acid sequence. The percentage overlap between two repertoires was calculated by dividing the number of shared unique clonotypes by the size of the smaller repertoire. Richness of each repertoire was evaluated using RTK rarefaction, the Chao1 estimator, and Recon v2.1 estimates of unobserved clonotypes. Generation probabilities for all TCRbeta clonotypes obtained by the gDNA method from a few donors were computed using OLGA. TCRdb re-hosts the immuneACCESS table, in-frame sequences only. Its copies lack some clones; in the studies checked, an unresolved V gene accounts for under half of them, and the cause for the rest is not known. The V and J calls and the clone size are those of that table, but D and trimming were determined from the DNA. Counted in this sample were millions of clones; about 93% of them appeared once. 1.7% of the sample is taken by the ten largest.

With regard to this clone: There is no known antigen for this receptor. Nothing much larger sits one base from this clone, and base qualities are not available.

CD8 naive samples were CD45RO-negative cells positively selected for CCR7, giving a CD45RA+CCR7+ population that excluded TemRA cells. The donors were healthy, HIV-negative adults who had no recently reported acute infections or vaccinations. Every donor was a Caucasian adult residing in Nashville, Tennessee, USA. Blood was obtained by leukapheresis, after which PBMCs were separated by Ficoll-Histopaque density gradient centrifugation and cryopreserved in liquid nitrogen vapor phase. Purity and quantity of every magnetically sorted T cell population were checked by analytical flow cytometry. Genomic DNA was isolated from each sorted fraction and quantified by UV absorbance on a Nanodrop 2000c. The CDR3 runs 14 residues from the cysteine to the phenylalanine. Of the read, only the CDR3 DNA is kept; its 42 bases are in frame from base 1. CDR1 and CDR2, looked up from the germline V gene (reference sequence), are SEHNR and FQNEAQ. Here V drops 6 bases and J drops 3 bases, and the junction holds 7 bases not matched to any gene.

The sequencing sample was made of naive CD8+ T cells from PBMCs. According to the study, the label for this sample's cell subset or site signals: CD45RA+CCR7+. The clonotype was recovered from a man in his late teens or twenties in good health. Some clones in this sample may be carry-over from other donors' samples. Recombination linked TRBV7-9 to TRBJ1-1, and 7 junctional nucleotides match TRBD1. The DNA is TGTGCCAGCAGGCGTCAGGGGGTGGACACTGAAGCTTTCTTT. The translation is CASRRQGVDTEAFF. The reference TRBV7-9 and TRBJ1-1 proteins fill in what lies around the CDR3, so the full variable domain reads DTGVSQNPRHKITKRGQNVTFRCDPISEHNRLYWYRQTLGQGPEFLTYFQNEAQLEKSRLLSDRFSAERPKGSFSTLEIQRTEQGDSAMYLCASRRQGVDTEAFFGQGTRLTVV.